Only a few counts were recorded for the clone carrying this T cell receptor beta chain. The data belong to a study of blood T cell repertoires in COVID-19. Study information: Sites in the United States, Italy and Spain provided acute and convalescent COVID-19 samples.

In the study's own analysis: Researchers report that nucleated cell counts were estimated from reference gene primer amplification. Profiled with immunoSEQ multiplex PCR; TCRdb holds only in-frame clones, not every one. V, J and clone size reflect that table, while D and trimming were determined from the DNA. The table shows around 100,000 clones, with approximately 87% occurring only once. Sequenced material: peripheral blood. This TCR derives from a human donor in a cohort sampled during active or convalescent COVID-19.

This CDR3 is CAVTPGNYEQYF. The CDR3 DNA follows: TGTGCCGTCACCCCAGGGAATTACGAGCAGTACTTC. The J gene is TRBJ2-7, the V gene TRBV7-9; possibly TRBD1 for D (5 bases). CDR3 length equals 12 residues. Deletions cut 11 bases from V and 4 bases from J, with 15 bases between. CDR1 SEHNR and CDR2 FQNEAQ come from the germline V gene (reference sequence). The whole variable domain, remainder taken from reference TRBV7-9 and TRBJ2-7, is DTGVSQNPRHKITKRGQNVTFRCDPISEHNRLYWYRQTLGQGPEFLTYFQNEAQLEKSRLLSDRFSAERPKGSFSTLEIQRTEQGDSAMYLCAVTPGNYEQYFGPGTRLTVT.